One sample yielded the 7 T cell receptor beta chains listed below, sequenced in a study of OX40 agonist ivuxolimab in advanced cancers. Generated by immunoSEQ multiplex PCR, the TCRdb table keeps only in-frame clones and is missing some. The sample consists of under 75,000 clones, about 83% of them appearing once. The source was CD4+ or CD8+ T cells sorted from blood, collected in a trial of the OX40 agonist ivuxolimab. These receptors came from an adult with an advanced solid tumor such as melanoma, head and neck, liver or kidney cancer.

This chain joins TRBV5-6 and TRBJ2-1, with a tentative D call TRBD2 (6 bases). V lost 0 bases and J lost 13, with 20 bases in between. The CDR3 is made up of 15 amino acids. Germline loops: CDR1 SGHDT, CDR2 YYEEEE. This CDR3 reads CASSLGLVGTMRQFF. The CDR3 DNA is TGTGCCAGCAGCTTGGGACTAGTAGGTACAATGAGACAGTTCTTC.

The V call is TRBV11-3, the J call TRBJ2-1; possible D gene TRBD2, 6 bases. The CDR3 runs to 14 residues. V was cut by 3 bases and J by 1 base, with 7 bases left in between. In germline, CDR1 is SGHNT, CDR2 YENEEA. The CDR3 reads CASSLEGSYNEQFF. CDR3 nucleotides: TGTGCCAGCAGCTTGGAGGGATCCTACAATGAGCAGTTCTTC.

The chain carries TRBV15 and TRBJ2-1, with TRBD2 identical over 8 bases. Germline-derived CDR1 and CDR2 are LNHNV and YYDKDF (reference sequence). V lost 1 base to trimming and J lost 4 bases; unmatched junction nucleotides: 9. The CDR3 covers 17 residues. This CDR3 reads CATSRVRTSGAYNEQFF. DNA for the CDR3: TGTGCCACCAGCAGAGTTCGAACTAGCGGAGCTTACAATGAGCAGTTCTTC.

The CDR3, as DNA: TGTGCCAGCAGTTTGGCGGGAGGGCCGGGGGAGACCCAGTACTTC. Its translation is CASSLAGGPGETQYF. The chain couples TRBV28 to TRBJ2-5; 9 bases line up with TRBD2. The germline CDR1 and CDR2 sequences are MDHEN and SYDVKM. The CDR3 has 15 residues. The V and J ends lost 3 bases and 5 bases, in that order; junction bases with no gene match: 7.

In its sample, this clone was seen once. The CDR3 nucleotides are TGTGCCAGCAGCCACCAGTACACTGAAGCTTTCTTT. It is translated as CASSHQYTEAFF. This sequence joins TRBV7-9 and TRBJ1-1; D gene ambiguous. Per the germline V gene, CDR1 is SEHNR and CDR2 is FQNEAQ (reference sequence). V was clipped by 5 bases and J by 3 bases, with 7 bases between them. The length of the CDR3 is 12 residues.

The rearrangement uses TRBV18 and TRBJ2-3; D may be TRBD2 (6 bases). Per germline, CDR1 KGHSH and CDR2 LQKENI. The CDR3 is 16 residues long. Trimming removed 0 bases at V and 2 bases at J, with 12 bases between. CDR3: CASSPPEGGTTDTQYF. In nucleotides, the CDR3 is TGTGCCAGCTCACCACCGGAGGGAGGTACCACAGATACGCAGTATTTT.

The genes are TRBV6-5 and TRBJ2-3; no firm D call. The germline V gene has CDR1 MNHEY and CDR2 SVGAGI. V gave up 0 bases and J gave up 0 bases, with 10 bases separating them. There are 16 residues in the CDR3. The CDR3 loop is CASSYSIVRSTDTQYF. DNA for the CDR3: TGTGCCAGCAGTTACTCGATAGTTAGGAGCACAGATACGCAGTATTTT.